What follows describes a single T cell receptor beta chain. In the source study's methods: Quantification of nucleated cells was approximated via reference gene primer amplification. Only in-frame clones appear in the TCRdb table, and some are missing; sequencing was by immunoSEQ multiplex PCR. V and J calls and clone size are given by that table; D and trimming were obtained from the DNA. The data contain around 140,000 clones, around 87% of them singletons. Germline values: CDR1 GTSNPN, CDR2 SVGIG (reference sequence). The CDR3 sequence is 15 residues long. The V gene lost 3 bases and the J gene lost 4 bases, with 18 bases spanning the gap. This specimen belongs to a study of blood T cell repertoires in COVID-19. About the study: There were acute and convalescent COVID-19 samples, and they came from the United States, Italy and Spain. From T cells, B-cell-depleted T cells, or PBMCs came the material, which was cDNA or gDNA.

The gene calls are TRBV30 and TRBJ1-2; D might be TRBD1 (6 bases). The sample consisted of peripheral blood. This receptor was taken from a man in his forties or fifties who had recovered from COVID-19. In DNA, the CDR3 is TGTGCCTGGAGAGGGCAAGGGGGGGGCGCCTATGGCTACACCTTC. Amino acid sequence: CAWRGQGGGAYGYTF.